The text below deals with one TCR beta chain. At one end, the junction sequence differs from germline, possibly due to a read error. This sample is drawn from a study of blood T cells in healthy people across ages. The authors ran a second PCR of about 6 to 11 cycles using a sample-barcoded 5' primer and a J-beta primer mix. A single record per CDR3 protein comes from TCRdb applying MiXCR to the 5' RACE reads. The sample lists about 1.1 million distinct CDR3 sequences; roughly two fifths were seen once. Every sample yielded at least 6.5 million isolated PBMCs. The TCR was taken from a man younger than 30 in good health. The sequencing input was blood.

The CDR3 region has the DNA TGTGCCTGCAGCCCCTCCCTAATAGACAGGTCCCTCTACAATGAGCAGTTCTTC. Translating it yields CACSPSLIDRSLYNEQFF. This sequence joins TRBV7-2 and TRBJ2-1; the D gene is possibly TRBD1 (6 bases). Germline V CDR1 and CDR2: SGHTA, FQGNSA. The length of the CDR3 is 18 residues.